Listed here are 3 T cell receptor beta chains from one sample, sequenced in a study of cytomegalovirus exposure and HLA in healthy donors. The PCR used 60 Vbeta and 13 Jbeta primers. TCRdb keeps only in-frame clones here, not all; method: immunoSEQ multiplex PCR. Found here are about 200,000 clones, 65% to 90% of them singletons; the top ten hold approximately 0.31%. The source material was PBMCs. The source of these receptors is a woman aged 25-40 years in good health and CMV-seronegative.

V usage is TRBV7-9 and J usage is TRBJ1-4; 9 nucleotides agree with TRBD1. J lost 0 bases, V lost 3 bases, and 8 bases had no gene match. The CDR3 is made up of 18 amino acids. CDR1 and CDR2 from the germline V gene are SEHNR and FQNEAQ (reference sequence). In nucleotides, the CDR3 is TGTGCCAGCAGCTTGATTGGGACAGGGAATACAACTAATGAAAAACTGTTTTTT. Its protein is CASSLIGTGNTTNEKLFF.

This clone was counted only a few times. The gene calls are TRBV27 and TRBJ2-7; D may be TRBD2 (6 bases). The V gene's germline CDR1 is MNHEY and CDR2 SMNVEV (reference sequence). The CDR3 is made up of 14 amino acids. Deletions cut 3 bases from V and 4 bases from J, with 13 bases between. CDR3 amino acids: CASSFRGSMYEQYF. The CDR3 nucleotides read TGTGCCAGCAGTTTCCGGGGGTCTATGTACGAGCAGTACTTC.

The J gene is TRBJ2-2, the V gene TRBV5-1; 7 bases align to TRBD2. Germline lookup yields CDR1 SGHRS and CDR2 YFSETQ. J was trimmed by 4 bases and V by 2 bases; bases with no gene match: 5. The CDR3 is 15 amino acids. CDR3 nucleotides: TGCGCCAGCAGCTTCGCGGGAGAATTCACCGGGGAGCTGTTTTTT. Its translation: CASSFAGEFTGELFF.